The 14 T cell receptor beta chains below all came from one sample that was sequenced in a study of shared clonotypes between healthy human individuals. TCRdb's table, derived via immunoSEQ multiplex PCR, lists solely in-frame clones and lacks some. Of almost 750,000 clones in the sample, around 70% were seen once. The sequencing sample was made of memory CD4+ T cells sorted from blood. Subset denoted: CD45RA-negative fraction. The receptors were gathered from a woman in her 30s in good health.

This rearrangement joins TRBV5-7 to TRBJ2-5; the D is unclear. The DNA matches TRBJ2-7 better at its end, which makes the J call doubtful. TRBV5-7 is an ORF, with its function uncertain. The CDR3 is 14 amino acids. DNA of the CDR3: TGTGCCAGCAGCCCCGGTTATTCGCCCTACGAGCAGTACTTC. Translating it yields CASSPGYSPYEQYF.

The chain joins TRBV11-2 to TRBJ1-2, with 11 positions matching TRBD1. With 5 bases clipped from V and 5 bases from J, the junction kept 7 bases outside the gene matches. The germline CDR1 and CDR2 sequences are SGHAT and FQNNGV. The CDR3 is made up of 15 amino acids. The CDR3 DNA reads as TGTGCCAGCAGCATTGGGACAGGGGGTAGTTATGGCTACACCTTC. It codes for CASSIGTGGSYGYTF.

This clone was counted between two and nine times. CDR3 nucleotide sequence: TGTGCCAGCAGCCCACTAGCGGGAGCCCCCGAGCAGTACTTC. Protein product: CASSPLAGAPEQYF. The J gene is TRBJ2-7, the V gene TRBV2, with TRBD2 identical over 11 bases. Per germline, CDR1 SNHLY and CDR2 FYNNEI. This CDR3 contains 14 residues. V was pared by 6 bases and J by 6 bases, with 7 bases of the junction left unmatched.

V gene TRBV5-8 combines with J gene TRBJ1-5, with TRBD1 matching over 7 bases. The V and J ends lost 5 bases and 2 bases, in that order; junction bases with no gene match: 7. Germline CDR1 and CDR2: SGHTS and YDEGEE. This CDR3 contains 15 residues. The CDR3 coding sequence is TGTGCCAGCAGGATAGGGGGCTTCGGCAATCAGCCCCAGCATTTT. Translation: CASRIGGFGNQPQHF.

As to this clone: One base away lies a much larger clone, so this may be a sequencing read error. The rearrangement links TRBV6-1 to TRBJ2-7; D call uncertain. The germline gives CDR1 MNHNS, CDR2 SASEGT. The V and J ends lost 3 bases and 2 bases respectively, with 5 bases between them. The CDR3 runs 12 residues. The chain's CDR3 is CASSDPAYEQYF. The CDR3 coding sequence is TGTGCCAGCAGTGATCCCGCCTACGAGCAGTACTTC.

The genes are TRBV5-4 and TRBJ2-2, with 8 positions matching TRBD1. The CDR3 has 14 residues. V shed 4 bases and J 7 bases; nucleotides not matched to a gene: 6. Germline CDR1 is SGHNT and CDR2 is YYREEE (reference sequence). CDR3 in amino acids: CASSPRQGIGELFF. CDR3 nucleotide sequence: TGTGCCAGCAGCCCAAGACAGGGGATCGGGGAGCTGTTTTTT.

The rearrangement uses TRBV5-5 and TRBJ1-5; D remains unclear. Germline lookup yields CDR1 SGHKS and CDR2 YYEKEE (reference sequence). The CDR3 is 13 residues long. Trimming removed 0 bases at V and 1 base at J, with 2 bases between. The DNA for the CDR3 is TGTGCCAGCAGCTTGGACAGCAATCAGCCCCAGCATTTT. This codes for CASSLDSNQPQHF.

The chain has TRBV13 and TRBJ2-5, with D hard to call. The germline gives CDR1 PRHDT, CDR2 FYEKMQ (reference sequence). The CDR3 sequence is 11 residues long. Deletions cut 4 bases from V and 5 bases from J, with 5 bases between. CDR3 loop: CASSSSETQYF. DNA for the CDR3: TGTGCCAGCAGCTCTTCGGAGACCCAGTACTTC.

This clone showed up just a few times. The genes are TRBV5-1 and TRBJ2-1; TRBD2 agrees at 7 bases. Trimming cost V 2 bases and J 1 base; bases outside gene matches: 9. This CDR3 comprises 17 residues. In germline, CDR1 is SGHRS, CDR2 YFSETQ. The CDR3 DNA reads TGCGCCAGCAGCTTTGATAGTGCGGGAGTGTCCTACAATGAGCAGTTCTTC. The encoded protein is CASSFDSAGVSYNEQFF.

This clone was seen once. The rearrangement links TRBV29-1 to TRBJ1-1; 7 positions match TRBD1. Germline assignment: CDR1 SQVTM and CDR2 ANQGSEA. The junction had 7 bases not matched to a gene; V was cut back by 3 bases and J by 3 bases. This CDR3 has 14 amino acids. CDR3 sequence: CSVDETGLYTEAFF. In DNA form, the CDR3 reads TGCAGCGTTGACGAGACAGGGTTATACACTGAAGCTTTCTTT.

The chain joins TRBV7-9 to TRBJ1-1; tentative D call: TRBD1 (5 bases). From germline, CDR1 is SEHNR and CDR2 FQNEAQ (reference sequence). CDR3 length: 15 residues. With 7 bases removed from V and 2 bases from J, the gap between germline ends came to 17 bases. The CDR3 is CASTREAGLNTEAFF. The DNA for the CDR3 is TGTGCCAGCACCCGAGAGGCAGGGTTAAACACTGAAGCTTTCTTT.

V is TRBV2 and J is TRBJ2-1, with TRBD2 identical over 10 bases. This CDR3 comprises 15 residues. V was clipped by 4 bases and J by 8 bases; unmatched bases: 8. The germline V gene encodes CDR1 SNHLY and CDR2 FYNNEI. The CDR3, as DNA: TGTGCCAGCAGTGTTTTAGCGGGAGGTCGCGATGAGCAGTTCTTC. Translation gives CASSVLAGGRDEQFF.

This CDR3 reads CASSLPRGPYQPQHF. CDR3 sequence (DNA): TGTGCCAGCAGTTTACCCAGGGGCCCCTATCAGCCCCAGCATTTT. This chain links TRBV28 with TRBJ1-5; D is possibly TRBD1 (6 bases). The CDR3 is made up of 15 amino acids. Germline V gene sequence: CDR1 MDHEN, CDR2 SYDVKM. The ends were cut back, 2 bases at V and 5 bases at J, with 13 bases in the middle.

The gene calls are TRBV28 and TRBJ1-2, with 8 bases lining up with TRBD1. This CDR3 comprises 15 residues. Losses at the gene ends were 3 bases for V and 7 bases for J; bases not matched to a gene: 10. Per germline, CDR1 MDHEN and CDR2 SYDVKM. As DNA, the CDR3 is TGTGCCAGCAGTTTGCACGGGACAGGACGTGGTGGCTACACCTTC. Protein: CASSLHGTGRGGYTF.